This is a list of T cell receptor beta chains from one sample in a study of blood T cell repertoires in COVID-19. Clones were sequenced by immunoSEQ multiplex PCR, and TCRdb holds only the in-frame ones, with some missing. This table has about 220,000 clones, about 90% appearing once. Sequencing input: peripheral blood. All receptors come from a woman in her twenties or thirties who had recovered from COVID-19. Both conserved end residues are part of each CDR3. D genes are given only for firm matches. Not all rows give a size; the values are once, few, many and, for expanded clones, a class.

NA	TRBV7-9	TRBJ1-6	TRBD1	CASSFTDRDSPLHF	TGTGCCAGCAGCTTTACCGACAGGGATTCACCCCTCCACTTT
NA	TRBV19	TRBJ2-5	TRBD2	CASSNPLTSGQETQYF	TGTGCCAGTAGTAACCCCCTGACTAGCGGCCAAGAGACCCAGTACTTC
once	TRBV27	TRBJ1-4	NA	CASSMLSGGANEKLFF	TGTGCCAGCAGCATGCTATCGGGGGGGGCTAATGAAAAACTGTTTTTT
NA	TRBV4-1	TRBJ1-2	NA	CASSQEVVNSRNYGYTF	TGCGCCAGCAGCCAAGAGGTGGTGAACAGCCGTAACTATGGCTACACCTTC
NA	TRBV9	TRBJ2-2	NA	CASSVASPNTGELFF	TGTGCCAGCAGCGTTGCTAGCCCGAACACCGGGGAGCTGTTTTTT
NA	TRBV7-2	TRBJ2-7	NA	CASSLAVRLYEQYF	TGTGCCAGCAGCTTAGCAGTCAGGTTATACGAGCAGTACTTC
many	TRBV18	TRBJ1-5	NA	CASSPPIYPGQHF	TGTGCCAGCTCACCACCGATTTATCCGGGTCAGCATTTT
NA	TRBV2	TRBJ2-7	NA	CASSEDWAGEYEQYF	TGTGCCAGCAGTGAGGATTGGGCAGGGGAGTACGAGCAGTACTTC
NA	TRBV2	TRBJ1-4	TRBD1	CASSGTGSKLFF	TGTGCCAGCAGCGGGACAGGAAGCAAACTGTTTTTT
NA	TRBV7-8	TRBJ1-1	NA	CASSRRPGQNTEAFF	TGTGCCAGCAGCCGCCGCCCGGGACAGAACACTGAAGCTTTCTTT
NA	TRBV2	TRBJ1-5	NA	CASSTDSNQPQHF	TGTGCCAGCAGCACAGATAGCAATCAGCCCCAGCATTTT
once	TRBV28	TRBJ1-4	TRBD1	CASSLGTGYNEKLFF	TGTGCCAGCAGTCTAGGGACAGGGTATAATGAAAAACTGTTTTTT
NA	TRBV6-5	TRBJ2-7	NA	CASSQTGNPSYEQYF	TGTGCCAGCAGTCAGACAGGAAATCCTAGCTACGAGCAGTACTTC
NA	TRBV28	TRBJ1-4	TRBD1	CASREPGQGDEKLFF	TGTGCCAGCAGGGAACCGGGACAGGGAGATGAAAAACTGTTTTTT
NA	TRBV6-5	TRBJ2-1	NA	CASRPTRGSYNEQFF	TGTGCCAGCAGGCCCACCCGGGGCTCCTACAATGAGCAGTTCTTC
NA	TRBV19	TRBJ2-7	NA	CASSSGSARVGEQYF	TGTGCCAGTAGTTCCGGGTCAGCACGAGTTGGCGAGCAGTACTTC
NA	TRBV25-1	TRBJ1-5	TRBD1	CASSERGQGYNQPQHF	TGTGCCAGCAGTGAAAGAGGACAGGGGTATAATCAGCCCCAGCATTTT
NA	TRBV7-2	TRBJ1-1	TRBD1	CASSSTGTSTEAFF	TGTGCCAGCAGCTCGACAGGGACATCAACTGAAGCTTTCTTT
NA	TRBV7-9	TRBJ2-1	NA	CASSPGELGSYNEQFF	TGTGCCAGCAGCCCCGGGGAGTTGGGCTCCTACAATGAGCAGTTCTTC
NA	TRBV29-1	TRBJ1-2	NA	CSVEPGGYTF	TGCAGCGTTGAGCCGGGGGGCTACACCTTC
NA	TRBV10-1	TRBJ2-7	TRBD1	CASSESRLGQGAYEQYF	TGCGCCAGCAGTGAGTCGCGGCTTGGGCAGGGGGCCTACGAGCAGTACTTC
NA	TRBV2	TRBJ2-5	NA	CATALKKYQETQYF	TGTGCCACCGCGTTGAAGAAGTACCAAGAGACCCAGTACTTC
NA	TRBV25-1	TRBJ1-1	TRBD1	CASSAQQGLNTEAFF	TGTGCCAGCAGTGCCCAACAGGGGCTGAACACTGAAGCTTTCTTT
few	TRBV25-1	TRBJ1-2	NA	CASSEGGRDGYTF	TGTGCCAGCAGTGAAGGGGGCAGGGATGGCTACACCTTC
NA	TRBV6-5	TRBJ1-5	NA	CASRPGPSQPQHF	TGTGCCAGCCGGCCAGGTCCAAGTCAGCCCCAGCATTTT
NA	TRBV27	TRBJ1-2	NA	CASSSRITLAKGVDGYTF	TGTGCCAGCAGTTCGCGAATCACTCTCGCCAAGGGGGTAGATGGCTACACCTTC
NA	TRBV11-3	TRBJ2-1	TRBD1	CASSPGDSLPDNEQFF	TGTGCCAGCAGCCCTGGGGACAGTCTCCCCGACAATGAGCAGTTCTTC
once	TRBV18	TRBJ1-1	NA	CASSPGGGRRNTEAFF	TGTGCCAGCTCACCAGGGGGGGGCAGAAGGAACACTGAAGCTTTCTTT
NA	TRBV7-3	TRBJ2-2	TRBD1	CASSRDRVNTGELFF	TGTGCCAGCAGTCGCGACAGGGTCAACACCGGGGAGCTGTTTTTT
NA	TRBV18	TRBJ2-2	NA	CASSPQGGFNAGELFF	TGTGCCAGCTCACCGCAGGGTGGGTTTAATGCCGGGGAGCTGTTTTTT
NA	TRBV5-1	TRBJ2-1	TRBD2	CASSALTSGGSNEQFF	TGCGCCAGCAGCGCACTGACTAGCGGGGGATCGAATGAGCAGTTCTTC
NA	TRBV4-1	TRBJ2-3	NA	CASSQAAGVGDTQYF	TGCGCCAGCAGCCAAGCTGCCGGCGTCGGGGATACGCAGTATTTT
once	TRBV15	TRBJ1-1	NA	CATSRDSHTEAFF	TGTGCCACCAGCAGGGACAGCCACACTGAAGCTTTCTTT
NA	TRBV5-1	TRBJ2-2	TRBD1	CASSLDRMNTGELFF	TGCGCCAGCAGCCTGGACAGGATGAACACCGGGGAGCTGTTTTTT
NA	TRBV5-1	TRBJ1-3	NA	CASSPSIGNTIYF	TGCGCCAGCAGCCCATCTATTGGAAACACCATATATTTT
NA	TRBV12-5	TRBJ2-7	NA	CASGMYEQYF	TGTGCTAGTGGCATGTACGAGCAGTACTTC
NA	TRBV30	TRBJ1-4	NA	CAWSGSGEKLFF	TGTGCCTGGAGCGGTTCGGGGGAAAAACTGTTTTTT
NA	TRBV15	TRBJ2-5	TRBD1	CATSRDRGQGTYFETQYF	TGTGCCACCAGCAGAGATAGGGGACAGGGGACCTATTTCGAGACCCAGTACTTC
NA	TRBV7-8	TRBJ1-2	NA	CASSLGRHGEYGYTF	TGTGCCAGCAGCTTAGGTAGACACGGCGAGTATGGCTACACCTTC
NA	TRBV27	TRBJ1-2	NA	CASSLSYLVREYGYTF	TGTGCCAGCAGTTTATCCTACCTCGTTAGGGAGTATGGCTACACCTTC
NA	TRBV25-1	TRBJ2-7	TRBD1	CASSEFPKGANEQYF	TGTGCCAGCAGTGAATTCCCAAAGGGGGCTAACGAGCAGTACTTC
NA	TRBV5-1	TRBJ2-7	TRBD1	CASSTGTGFSYEQYF	TGCGCCAGCAGCACAGGGACAGGGTTCTCCTACGAGCAGTACTTC
NA	TRBV9	TRBJ1-2	TRBD1	CASSGRGKYGYTF	TGTGCCAGCAGCGGCAGGGGGAAGTATGGCTACACCTTC
NA	TRBV18	TRBJ1-5	NA	CASSPNQVQGSNQPQHF	TGTGCCAGCTCACCAAATCAGGTCCAGGGTAGCAATCAGCCCCAGCATTTT
NA	TRBV19	TRBJ1-2	NA	CASSATGFYGYTF	TGTGCCAGTAGTGCTACAGGCTTCTATGGCTACACCTTC
NA	TRBV6-5	TRBJ1-1	NA	CASLGRGTEAFF	TGTGCCAGCCTCGGTCGGGGCACTGAAGCTTTCTTT
NA	TRBV7-9	TRBJ1-4	NA	CASSRVTATNEKLFF	TGTGCCAGCAGCCGCGTCACTGCAACTAATGAAAAACTGTTTTTT
few	TRBV6-4	TRBJ2-3	TRBD1	CASSEARGRGTDTQYF	TGTGCCAGCAGTGAGGCCAGGGGGCGCGGCACAGATACGCAGTATTTT
NA	TRBV5-4	TRBJ1-2	NA	CASRLQGNYGYTF	TGTGCCAGCAGGCTGCAGGGTAACTATGGCTACACCTTC
NA	TRBV6-1	TRBJ2-7	TRBD1	CASSEEGYRGLEQYF	TGTGCCAGCAGTGAAGAAGGGTACAGGGGGCTCGAGCAGTACTTC
NA	TRBV7-9	TRBJ2-4	TRBD2	CASSILTSGGKNIQYF	TGTGCCAGCAGCATCCTAACTAGCGGGGGGAAGAACATTCAGTACTTC
NA	TRBV30	TRBJ2-3	NA	CAWRSFSSTDTQYF	TGTGCCTGGAGGTCCTTTTCTAGCACAGATACGCAGTATTTT
NA	TRBV19	TRBJ2-7	TRBD1	CASSPVTGLGEQYF	TGTGCCAGTAGTCCCGTGACAGGGCTCGGCGAGCAGTACTTC
NA	TRBV25-1	TRBJ1-2	TRBD1	CASSEFGDSNNYGYTF	TGTGCCAGCAGTGAATTCGGGGACAGCAATAACTATGGCTACACCTTC